This T cell receptor beta chain was sequenced during a study of cytomegalovirus exposure and HLA in healthy donors. General study findings and limits: In a later analysis, the majority of CMV-associated beta chains seemingly showed HLA restriction. When analyzed later, a missense DCLRE1C variant was found to be linked to TCR beta V- and J-gene trimming.

On this clone itself: Its cognate antigen is unknown.

The CDR3 runs 15 residues. Germline loops: CDR1 SGHRS, CDR2 YFSETQ. The ends lost 4 bases at V and 7 bases at J; junction bases unmatched: 8. The PCR was carried out with 60 Vbeta primers and 13 Jbeta primers. Measured with immunoSEQ multiplex PCR; TCRdb has only the in-frame clones, and not every one. The table lists under 140,000 clones, approximately 83% of them singletons. Sequenced: PBMCs. The receptor comes from a man aged 35 to 55 in good health and CMV-seronegative. The gene calls are TRBV5-1 and TRBJ1-4; 9 nucleotides align to TRBD1. The CDR3 region is CASSGTGTGTEKLFF. The DNA for the CDR3 is TGCGCCAGCAGCGGTACCGGGACAGGGACTGAAAAACTGTTTTTT. The complete variable domain, with remaining parts taken from reference TRBV5-1 and TRBJ1-4, reads KAGVTQTPRYLIKTRGQQVTLSCSPISGHRSVSWYQQTPGQGLQFLFEYFSETQRNKGNFPGRFSGRQFSNSRSEMNVSTLELGDSALYLCASSGTGTGTEKLFFGSGTQLSVL.